Listed below are T cell receptor beta chains from one sample, sequenced in a study of blood T cell repertoires in COVID-19. Measured with immunoSEQ multiplex PCR; TCRdb has only the in-frame clones, and not every one. Of around 270,000 clones in the sample, 91% were seen once. Sequencing was done on a sample of peripheral blood. The receptors shown here come from a person aged 18-29 years with COVID-19, enrolled during active disease. Each CDR3 is given with its conserved first and last residue. D genes are given only for firm matches. Some rows have no size entry. The others give once, few or many, or a class for an expanded clone.

>few|TRBJ1-2|TRBD1|TRBV18
CASSPEGTANYGYTF
TGTGCCAGCTCACCCGAAGGGACAGCTAACTATGGCTACACCTTC
>-|TRBJ1-5|-|TRBV27
CASSFGPSGPQHF
TGTGCCAGCAGTTTTGGGCCCTCAGGGCCCCAGCATTTT
>-|TRBJ2-1|-|TRBV9
CASSVVSGSNEQFF
TGTGCCAGCAGCGTAGTGTCGGGGAGCAATGAGCAGTTCTTC
>-|TRBJ2-7|-|TRBV9
CASSVVVDEQYF
TGTGCCAGCAGCGTAGTTGTCGACGAGCAGTACTTC
>once|TRBJ1-2|-|TRBV30
CAWRGSANYGYTF
TGTGCCTGGCGAGGGTCAGCTAACTATGGCTACACCTTC
>-|TRBJ2-1|TRBD2|TRBV5-4
CASKTGLAGNNEQFF
TGTGCCAGCAAGACGGGACTAGCGGGAAACAATGAGCAGTTCTTC
>-|TRBJ2-4|-|TRBV7-9
CASSLSVTGDIQYF
TGTGCCAGCAGCTTGTCAGTAACAGGAGACATTCAGTACTTC
>-|TRBJ1-5|-|TRBV27
CASSPSRNQPQHF
TGTGCCAGCAGCCCATCCCGCAATCAGCCCCAGCATTTT
>once|TRBJ1-5|-|TRBV12-3/TRBV12-4
CASSLAADQPQHF
TGTGCCAGCAGTTTAGCTGCAGATCAGCCCCAGCATTTT
>-|TRBJ2-7|TRBD2|TRBV2
CASCETSGRAFRYF
TGTGCCAGCTGCGAGACTAGCGGGAGGGCCTTTCGGTACTTC
>-|TRBJ2-1|-|TRBV19
CASSIDQNEQFF
TGTGCCAGTAGTATAGATCAGAATGAGCAGTTCTTC
>-|TRBJ1-5|-|TRBV9
CASSVGGANQPQHF
TGTGCCAGCAGCGTCGGAGGGGCGAACCAGCCCCAGCATTTT
>-|TRBJ2-5|TRBD2|TRBV2
CASRTEPGLAVQTQYF
TGTGCCAGCAGAACAGAGCCGGGACTAGCGGTGCAGACCCAGTACTTC
>-|TRBJ2-7|TRBD2|TRBV15
CATTRTSGTYEQYF
TGTGCCACCACTAGGACTAGCGGGACCTACGAGCAGTACTTC
>-|TRBJ2-7|-|TRBV12-3/TRBV12-4
CASSSLYEQYF
TGTGCCAGCAGTTCCCTGTACGAGCAGTACTTC
>-|TRBJ1-1|-|TRBV27
CASSLLGNTEAFF
TGTGCCAGCAGTTTGCTCGGGAACACTGAAGCTTTCTTT
>few|TRBJ2-7|TRBD1|TRBV6-1
CASSEGETGGYEQYF
TGTGCCAGCAGTGAAGGGGAGACAGGGGGCTACGAGCAGTACTTC
>-|TRBJ2-1|TRBD2|TRBV7-3
CASSLGLPSGAGNEQFF
TGTGCCAGCAGCTTAGGGTTGCCTAGCGGGGCTGGGAATGAGCAGTTCTTC
>-|TRBJ2-5|-|TRBV20-1
CSASSLGTQYF
TGCAGTGCTAGTAGCCTCGGGACCCAGTACTTC
>-|TRBJ1-1|-|TRBV9
CASSAQGGVNTEAFF
TGTGCCAGCAGCGCACAGGGAGGGGTGAACACTGAAGCTTTCTTT
>-|TRBJ2-5|-|TRBV7-9
CASMRGGGETQYF
TGTGCCAGCATGCGGGGAGGAGGAGAGACCCAGTACTTC
>-|TRBJ1-4|TRBD1|TRBV10-1
CASSAGGEKLFF
TGCGCCAGCAGCGCAGGGGGAGAAAAACTGTTTTTT
>-|TRBJ2-7|-|TRBV24-1
CATSDSRDNSYEQYF
TGTGCCACCAGTGATTCCCGGGACAACTCCTACGAGCAGTACTTC
>-|TRBJ2-1|TRBD2|TRBV18
CASSPRVAGGHEQFF
TGTGCCAGCTCACCACGAGTAGCGGGAGGACATGAGCAGTTCTTC
>-|TRBJ1-3|-|TRBV2
CASSDQGNTIYF
TGTGCCAGCAGTGATCAGGGAAACACCATATATTTT
>-|TRBJ1-2|TRBD1|TRBV27
CASSTPGGTGETF
TGTGCCAGCAGTACCCCTGGGGGGACAGGGGAGACCTTC
>-|TRBJ1-3|-|TRBV9
CASSDTTGYPIYF
TGTGCCAGCAGCGACACAACAGGGTACCCCATATATTTT
>-|TRBJ2-1|TRBD2|TRBV7-8
CASSSTPGLGAYEQFF
TGTGCCAGCAGCTCGACTCCGGGACTAGGTGCCTATGAGCAGTTCTTC
>-|TRBJ1-1|-|TRBV9
CASSVGTGTEAFF
TGTGCCAGCAGCGTAGGAACAGGGACTGAAGCTTTCTTT
>-|TRBJ2-1|TRBD1|TRBV7-9
CASSQTTGTGAGYNEQFF
TGTGCCAGCAGCCAAACGACCGGGACAGGGGCGGGGTACAATGAGCAGTTCTTC
>-|TRBJ2-2|-|TRBV14
CASSQEEGRGELFF
TGTGCCAGCAGCCAAGAGGAGGGGCGAGGGGAGCTGTTTTTT